Below, 10 T cell receptor beta chains from the same sample are listed, as sequenced in a study of blood T cell repertoires in COVID-19. TCRdb's copy holds only in-frame clones and misses some; the assay was immunoSEQ multiplex PCR. Of under 350,000 clones listed, 89% are singletons. Sequencing used PBMCs or T cells enriched from blood (not recorded which). All receptors come from a woman aged 60-75 years who had recovered from COVID-19.

This chain joins TRBV2 and TRBJ2-3; 8 nucleotides line up with TRBD1. The CDR3 extends over 15 amino acids. Trimming cost V 4 bases and J 5 bases; bases outside gene matches: 8. Germline values: CDR1 SNHLY, CDR2 FYNNEI. The CDR3 sequence is CASSGQGARGDTQYF. In nucleotides, the CDR3 is TGTGCCAGCAGTGGGCAGGGGGCAAGGGGAGATACGCAGTATTTT. Filled out from reference TRBV2 and TRBJ2-3, the complete variable domain reads EPEVTQTPSHQVTQMGQEVILRCVPISNHLYFYWYRQILGQKVEFLVSFYNNEISEKSEIFDDQFSVERPDGSNFTLKIRSTKLEDSAMYFCASSGQGARGDTQYFGPGTRLTVL.

The chain employs TRBV5-5 and TRBJ2-7, with 8 bases aligning to TRBD2. CDR3 length: 15 amino acids. The V gene end was trimmed by 1 base and the J gene end by 3 bases; junction bases not matched to a gene: 6. Per the germline V gene, CDR1 is SGHKS and CDR2 is YYEKEE (reference sequence). The chain's CDR3 is CASSLSGTRFYEQYF. The CDR3 nucleotides read TGTGCCAGCAGCTTGTCCGGGACTAGATTCTACGAGCAGTACTTC.

J is TRBJ2-3 and V is TRBV6-1, with D perhaps TRBD2 (5 bases). The V and J ends lost 2 bases and 5 bases respectively, with 17 bases between them. The CDR3 has 16 amino acids. The V gene's germline CDR1 is MNHNS and CDR2 SASEGT. CDR3: CASSESSTQRGDTQYF. The CDR3, as DNA: TGTGCCAGCAGTGAATCTTCGACTCAACGGGGAGATACGCAGTATTTT.

Only one count was recorded for this clone. The CDR3 here is CASTMGGMNTEAFF. The CDR3 DNA reads TGTGCCAGCACTATGGGGGGGATGAACACTGAAGCTTTCTTT. The chain employs TRBV7-8 and TRBJ1-1; possibly TRBD1 for D (5 bases). There are 14 residues in the CDR3. The germline CDR1 and CDR2 sequences are SGHVS and FQNEAQ. Trimming pared 7 bases from V and 0 bases from J, leaving 12 bases between.

This clone came up once. CDR3 in amino acids: CASSPDATSGSYNEQFF. CDR3 DNA sequence: TGTGCCAGCAGCCCGGATGCAACTAGCGGGAGCTACAATGAGCAGTTCTTC. The chain combines TRBV5-8 with TRBJ2-1; TRBD2 agrees at 11 bases. Germline CDR1 is SGHTS and CDR2 is YDEGEE. There are 17 residues in the CDR3. J lost 3 bases, V lost 4 bases, and 9 bases had no gene match.

The V call is TRBV5-1, the J call TRBJ2-3, with 8 bases aligning to TRBD2. Germline V gene lookup returns CDR1 SGHRS and CDR2 YFSETQ. The junction had 23 bases not matched to a gene; V was cut back by 6 bases and J by 5 bases. CDR3 length: 19 amino acids. This CDR3 is CASTPLPRGGLRVLDTQYF. CDR3 DNA sequence: TGCGCCAGCACTCCTCTCCCCCGGGGGGGCCTCCGGGTCTTAGATACGCAGTATTTT.

V usage is TRBV27 and J usage is TRBJ2-1; D possibly corresponds to TRBD1 (6 bases). Deletions cut 6 bases from V and 6 bases from J, with 18 bases between. This CDR3 has 15 residues. Germline values: CDR1 MNHEY, CDR2 SMNVEV (reference sequence). The CDR3 loop reads CASSLDRPPSNEQFF. CDR3 coding DNA: TGTGCCAGCAGCCTCGACAGGCCGCCGAGCAATGAGCAGTTCTTC.

The CDR3 is CASSEAAVRGYEQYF. CDR3 coding DNA: TGTGCCAGCAGTGAGGCAGCTGTCAGGGGGTACGAGCAGTACTTC. The rearrangement joins TRBV2 to TRBJ2-7; 7 nucleotides match TRBD1. Germline lookup yields CDR1 SNHLY and CDR2 FYNNEI. This CDR3 has 15 amino acids. V gave up 3 bases and J gave up 4 bases; unmatched junction bases: 9.

The rearrangement uses TRBV2 and TRBJ2-7, with D unclear. Germline values: CDR1 SNHLY, CDR2 FYNNEI. V was shortened by 4 bases and J by 4 bases, with 11 bases between the two germline ends. This CDR3 has 13 amino acids. This CDR3 reads CASSVGLQYEQYF. The CDR3 nucleotides are TGTGCCAGCAGTGTTGGCCTCCAGTACGAGCAGTACTTC.

V and J are TRBV18 and TRBJ1-4, with D maybe TRBD1 (5 bases). Trimming removed 2 bases from V and 10 bases from J, with 17 bases in between. CDR1 is KGHSH and CDR2 is LQKENI in the germline V gene. The CDR3 has 15 residues. The CDR3 loop is CASSPSSQARAKLFF. The CDR3, as DNA: TGTGCCAGCTCACCAAGTAGCCAGGCCAGGGCAAAACTGTTTTTT.